This T cell receptor beta chain appears in the sequencing data of a study of T cell responses to AZD1222 COVID-19 vaccine. Study-wide context: Second doses that came at about 4 or about 12 weeks were put together.

TCRdb keeps only in-frame clones here, not all; method: immunoSEQ multiplex PCR. The sample lists about 150,000 clones, less than 90% occurring once. Germline V CDR1 and CDR2: LGHDT, YNNKEL (reference sequence). V trimming: 4 bases; J trimming: 5 bases; junction bases outside the gene matches: 6. The CDR3 loop spans 15 amino acids. The chain joins TRBV3-1 (or the pseudogene TRBV3-2) to TRBJ2-2; 8 bases are a match to TRBD1. This TCR derives from an adult in good health. The source was peripheral blood, collected on day 0 of AZD1222 vaccination. In DNA, the CDR3 is TGTGCCAGCAGCCCGCGGGACAGGACGACCGGGGAGCTGTTTTTT. Translated: CASSPRDRTTGELFF.